This T cell receptor (beta chain) was identified during a study of T cell repertoires in cytomegalovirus infection. Study-wide background: Public TCR beta signatures were indicative of both CMV infection and a matching HLA type. Study results and limitations: Cumulative frequency of public TCR beta families picked out carriers of CMV plus the relevant HLA. HLA-C-restricted CMV clonotypes gave the most frequent clonotype in two of eight donors.

In TCRdb, the reads were re-called with MiXCR into one record per CDR3 protein. The sample includes approximately 700,000 distinct CDR3 sequences, 35% seen only once; the top ten take under 3%. In regard to this clonotype: Antigen: not known.

This CDR3 has 17 amino acids. Per germline, CDR1 KGHDR and CDR2 SFDVKD. V was cut by 2 bases and J by 5 bases, with 18 bases left in between. The sequenced sample was PBMCs. The TCR originated in a human donor in good health (CMV status not recorded). Some clones in this sample may be carry-over from other donors' samples. The V and J genes are TRBV24-1 and TRBJ2-1; D is tentatively TRBD1 or TRBD2 (7 bases each). The chain's CDR3 is CATSDSAGVQGNNEQFF. DNA of the CDR3: TGTGCCACCAGTGATTCGGCGGGAGTACAGGGGAACAATGAGCAGTTCTTC.